This is a list of T cell receptor beta chains from one sample in a study of T-cell reconstitution after alpha-beta-depleted transplantation in children. TCRdb analysed the PCR reads with MiXCR anew, one entry per CDR3 protein. The repertoire includes under 250,000 distinct CDR3 sequences, approximately 19% of them detected once, and 43% sits in the top ten. Sequenced material: PBMCs, mostly from graft donor cells, taken 360 days after TCRalphabeta/CD19-depleted stem cell transplant. These receptors were obtained from a male patient aged 2-10 years who had a stem cell transplant for acute lymphoblastic leukemia, so the T cells may come from the graft donor. The CDR3 runs from the conserved cysteine through the conserved F or W. Each record gives: J gene, D gene, V gene, clone size, CDR3 protein, CDR3 DNA. The D gene is left open where the match is weak. Size values are once, few and many counts, or a class for expanded clones, and some rows have none.

j_call: TRBJ2-7; d_call: .; v_call: TRBV7-2; clone_size: .; cdr3_aa: CASSLGVAAYEQYF; cdr3_nt: TGTGCCAGCAGCTTAGGGGTTGCGGCCTACGAGCAGTACTTC
j_call: TRBJ2-3; d_call: .; v_call: TRBV7-9; clone_size: .; cdr3_aa: CASRPTRSGSTDTQYF; cdr3_nt: TGTGCCAGCAGACCAACTCGCAGCGGAAGCACAGATACGCAGTATTTT
j_call: TRBJ2-3; d_call: .; v_call: TRBV4-3; clone_size: few; cdr3_aa: CASSQDSGGSTDTQYF; cdr3_nt: TGCGCCAGCAGCCAAGATAGTGGCGGGAGCACAGATACGCAGTATTTT
j_call: TRBJ2-7; d_call: .; v_call: TRBV7-9; clone_size: .; cdr3_aa: CASSLGRREQYF; cdr3_nt: TGTGCCAGCAGCTTAGGCCGACGGGAGCAGTACTTC
j_call: TRBJ2-7; d_call: .; v_call: TRBV10-3; clone_size: many; cdr3_aa: CATLEGGSLYEQYF; cdr3_nt: TGTGCCACCCTCGAGGGGGGGTCCCTCTACGAGCAGTACTTC
j_call: TRBJ2-5; d_call: TRBD1; v_call: TRBV6-2/TRBV6-3; clone_size: few; cdr3_aa: CASSSTGVETQYF; cdr3_nt: TGTGCCAGCAGTTCGACAGGGGTAGAGACCCAGTACTTC
j_call: TRBJ2-3; d_call: .; v_call: TRBV12-3/TRBV12-4; clone_size: .; cdr3_aa: CASRTSLQGDTQYF; cdr3_nt: TGTGCCAGCAGAACTAGCCTACAAGGGGATACGCAGTATTTT
j_call: TRBJ1-2; d_call: .; v_call: TRBV2; clone_size: .; cdr3_aa: CASMSGGYTF; cdr3_nt: TGTGCCAGCATGTCGGGCGGCTACACCTTC
j_call: TRBJ2-7; d_call: .; v_call: TRBV28; clone_size: few; cdr3_aa: CASSLPAGRRNEQYF; cdr3_nt: TGTGCCAGCAGTTTACCCGCAGGCCGGAGGAACGAGCAGTACTTC
j_call: TRBJ2-7; d_call: .; v_call: TRBV4-3; clone_size: few; cdr3_aa: CASSQSWGGIGEQYF; cdr3_nt: TGCGCCAGCAGCCAATCCTGGGGTGGGATCGGCGAGCAGTACTTC
j_call: TRBJ1-1; d_call: TRBD1; v_call: TRBV20-1; clone_size: .; cdr3_aa: CSARDYQGANTEAFF; cdr3_nt: TGCAGTGCTAGAGATTATCAGGGGGCGAACACTGAAGCTTTCTTT
j_call: TRBJ1-2; d_call: TRBD1; v_call: TRBV11-2; clone_size: many; cdr3_aa: CASSLTGTGNYGYTF; cdr3_nt: TGTGCCAGCAGCTTAACCGGGACAGGAAACTATGGCTACACCTTC
j_call: TRBJ1-1; d_call: TRBD1; v_call: TRBV10-2; clone_size: .; cdr3_aa: CASSAGQVKSASEAFF; cdr3_nt: TGCGCCAGCAGTGCGGGACAGGTAAAGTCCGCGAGTGAAGCTTTCTTT
j_call: TRBJ1-2; d_call: .; v_call: TRBV27; clone_size: .; cdr3_aa: CASSLFPGASYGYTF; cdr3_nt: TGTGCCAGCAGTTTATTTCCGGGGGCCTCCTATGGCTACACCTTC
j_call: TRBJ2-3; d_call: .; v_call: TRBV12-3/TRBV12-4; clone_size: few; cdr3_aa: CASNPRHALTDTQYF; cdr3_nt: TGTGCCAGCAACCCGAGACACGCCTTGACAGATACGCAGTATTTT
j_call: TRBJ1-2; d_call: .; v_call: TRBV6-1; clone_size: few; cdr3_aa: CASNTWESGYGYTF; cdr3_nt: TGTGCCAGCAATACCTGGGAAAGCGGCTATGGCTACACCTTC
j_call: TRBJ2-5; d_call: .; v_call: TRBV12-3/TRBV12-4; clone_size: few; cdr3_aa: CASKIGQGGGTQYF; cdr3_nt: TGTGCCAGCAAGATAGGACAGGGCGGGGGGACCCAGTACTTC
j_call: TRBJ1-2; d_call: .; v_call: TRBV4-3; clone_size: .; cdr3_aa: CASSQGQTSNYGYTF; cdr3_nt: TGCGCCAGCAGCCAAGGACAGACCTCTAACTATGGCTACACCTTC
j_call: TRBJ1-1; d_call: TRBD1; v_call: TRBV27; clone_size: few; cdr3_aa: CASSGPTGGGTEAFF; cdr3_nt: TGTGCCAGCAGTGGTCCGACAGGGGGAGGAACTGAAGCTTTCTTT
j_call: TRBJ1-6; d_call: .; v_call: TRBV20-1; clone_size: few; cdr3_aa: CSADTGRVTSPLHF; cdr3_nt: TGCAGTGCCGACACGGGCAGGGTTACTTCACCCCTCCACTTT
j_call: TRBJ2-3; d_call: TRBD2; v_call: TRBV20-1; clone_size: many; cdr3_aa: CSAGGWDTQYF; cdr3_nt: TGCAGTGCCGGGGGGTGGGATACGCAGTATTTT
j_call: TRBJ2-1; d_call: .; v_call: TRBV7-8; clone_size: .; cdr3_aa: CASSLDWGGGAYNEEFF; cdr3_nt: .
j_call: TRBJ2-3; d_call: .; v_call: TRBV5-6; clone_size: few; cdr3_aa: CASSPRSARAQYF; cdr3_nt: TGTGCCAGCAGCCCCCGGAGCGCCCGGGCGCAGTATTTT
j_call: TRBJ1-6; d_call: TRBD1; v_call: TRBV5-1; clone_size: few; cdr3_aa: CASRPAGTANSPLHF; cdr3_nt: TGCGCCAGCAGGCCAGCCGGGACAGCCAATTCACCCCTCCACTTT
j_call: TRBJ2-1; d_call: .; v_call: TRBV10-3; clone_size: few; cdr3_aa: CAISEFKGPTSYNEQFF; cdr3_nt: TGTGCCATCAGTGAGTTTAAGGGACCCACCTCCTACAATGAGCAGTTCTTC
j_call: TRBJ2-7; d_call: TRBD1; v_call: TRBV11-2; clone_size: .; cdr3_aa: CASSLWTGVYEQYF; cdr3_nt: TGTGCCAGCAGCCTTTGGACAGGGGTTTACGAGCAGTACTTC
j_call: TRBJ2-1; d_call: .; v_call: TRBV7-2; clone_size: .; cdr3_aa: CASSHYLSDNEQFF; cdr3_nt: TGTGCCAGCAGCCATTACTTGTCGGACAATGAGCAGTTCTTC
j_call: TRBJ1-4; d_call: .; v_call: TRBV20-1; clone_size: .; cdr3_aa: CSARGTPVNNEKLFF; cdr3_nt: TGCAGTGCTAGAGGGACTCCGGTGAACAATGAAAAACTGTTTTTT
j_call: TRBJ1-1; d_call: .; v_call: TRBV6-5; clone_size: few; cdr3_aa: CASSRGPSWGTEAFF; cdr3_nt: TGTGCCAGCAGCCGGGGGCCGTCCTGGGGGACTGAAGCTTTCTTT
j_call: TRBJ1-6; d_call: .; v_call: TRBV20-1; clone_size: few; cdr3_aa: CSARVGGVQSPLHF; cdr3_nt: TGCAGTGCTAGAGTGGGCGGGGTCCAGTCACCCCTCCACTTT
j_call: TRBJ2-2; d_call: .; v_call: TRBV30; clone_size: once; cdr3_aa: CAWRWGSVELFF; cdr3_nt: TGTGCCTGGAGGTGGGGTAGCGTGGAGCTGTTTTTT
j_call: TRBJ1-1; d_call: .; v_call: TRBV7-9; clone_size: few; cdr3_aa: CASSLVTGPSGTEAFF; cdr3_nt: TGTGCCAGCAGCCTAGTAACGGGCCCCTCGGGCACTGAAGCTTTCTTT
j_call: TRBJ1-1; d_call: .; v_call: TRBV12-3/TRBV12-4; clone_size: .; cdr3_aa: CASSLMPRPEAFF; cdr3_nt: TGTGCCAGCAGTTTAATGCCCCGGCCTGAAGCTTTCTTT
j_call: TRBJ2-2; d_call: .; v_call: TRBV6-4; clone_size: .; cdr3_aa: CASSEGKSNTGELFF; cdr3_nt: TGTGCCAGCAGTGAGGGCAAATCGAACACCGGGGAGCTGTTTTTT